This TCR beta chain was documented in a study of neurological immune-mediated disorders. One entry per CDR3 protein, called by TCRdb with MiXCR from the 5' RACE reads. Of 55,000 to 65,000 distinct CDR3 sequences in the sample, over 8.5% were seen once. Indicated time point: longitudinal time-point 1 (baseline). V was clipped by 0 bases and J by 4 bases, with 4 bases between them. Germline CDR1 is SGHRS and CDR2 is YFSETQ. The length of the CDR3 is 13 residues. The V call is TRBV5-1, the J call TRBJ2-2; no definite D call. The sample comprised PBMCs. The origin of this receptor is a male donor with HTLV-1-associated myelopathy (HAM/TSP). Written as DNA, the CDR3 is TGCGCCAGCAGCTTGGGGGCCACCGGGGAGCTGTTTTTT. It codes for CASSLGATGELFF.